This TCR beta chain was observed in a study of blood T cell repertoires in COVID-19. Across the whole study: From the United States, Italy and Spain came samples of acute and convalescent COVID-19.

Authors' data handling: It was from reference gene primer amplification that nucleated cell counts were estimated. Generated by immunoSEQ multiplex PCR, the TCRdb table keeps only in-frame clones and is missing some. V and J calls and clone size are as listed in that table; D and trimming were resolved from the DNA. The sample yields about 200,000 clones, 86% seen once. Clinical history as reported by participants underpinned cohort assignment. The sample consisted of PBMCs or T cells enriched from blood (not recorded which). The origin of this receptor is a man aged 35 to 55 with acute COVID-19.

CDR3 in amino acids: CASAYRGRNAEAFF. The CDR3, as DNA: TGTGCCAGCGCCTACAGGGGTCGAAACGCTGAAGCTTTCTTT. The chain uses TRBV27 and TRBJ1-1, with 7 bases matching TRBD1. The V segment lost 8 bases and the J segment 6 bases; nucleotides outside the gene matches: 12. The CDR3 covers 14 residues. Germline assignment: CDR1 MNHEY and CDR2 SMNVEV (reference sequence).